Listed below are T cell receptor beta chains from one sample, sequenced in a study of shared T cell receptors in the human thymus. This table comes from immunoSEQ multiplex PCR, and its TCRdb copy is limited to in-frame clones, with some not included. The repertoire holds about 500,000 clones, with 75% to 85% as singletons. A further study also used this sample, focusing on human thymus T cells.

Sequenced: thymocytes. The source is a boy under two years old with a congenital heart defect. Both conserved end residues are part of each CDR3. D genes are given only for firm matches.

d_call v_call cdr3_aa
- TRBV5-6 CASTTRGGCQPQHF
TRBD1 TRBV6-9 CASSYSWQGAPQFF
TRBD2 TRBV29-1 CSVGGTSAGEQYF
- TRBV5-6 CASSLGWTDGRGTQYF
TRBD2 TRBV4-3 CASSPRAGADSGANVLTF
- TRBV19 CASSRDSSSTDTQYF
TRBD1 TRBV5-1 CASSLAPGQGYNEQFF
- TRBV27 CASSPRGGLNTEAFF
- TRBV4-3 CASSQTASRGPRAYGYTF
TRBD2 TRBV27 CASSLCPSGGEQFF
TRBD2 TRBV4-1 CASSHRTSGRTNTGELFF
- TRBV13 CASSWEEAHMNTEAFF